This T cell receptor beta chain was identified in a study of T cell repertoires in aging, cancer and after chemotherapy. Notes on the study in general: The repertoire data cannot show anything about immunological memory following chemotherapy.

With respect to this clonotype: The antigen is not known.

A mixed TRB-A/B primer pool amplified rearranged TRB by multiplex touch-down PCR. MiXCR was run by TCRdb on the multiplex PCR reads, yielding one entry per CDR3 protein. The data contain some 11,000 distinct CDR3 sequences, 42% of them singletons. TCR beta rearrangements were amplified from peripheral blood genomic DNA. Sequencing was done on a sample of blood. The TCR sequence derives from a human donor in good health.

The CDR3 sequence is CASSPTSGRAPHEQFF. The CDR3 DNA is TGTGCCAGCAGCCCTACTAGCGGGAGGGCCCCTCATGAGCAGTTCTTC. This sequence joins TRBV12-3 or TRBV12-4 and TRBJ2-1; 13 bases agree with TRBD2. This CDR3 comprises 16 residues. The V segment lost 6 bases and the J segment 8 bases; nucleotides outside the gene matches: 10.